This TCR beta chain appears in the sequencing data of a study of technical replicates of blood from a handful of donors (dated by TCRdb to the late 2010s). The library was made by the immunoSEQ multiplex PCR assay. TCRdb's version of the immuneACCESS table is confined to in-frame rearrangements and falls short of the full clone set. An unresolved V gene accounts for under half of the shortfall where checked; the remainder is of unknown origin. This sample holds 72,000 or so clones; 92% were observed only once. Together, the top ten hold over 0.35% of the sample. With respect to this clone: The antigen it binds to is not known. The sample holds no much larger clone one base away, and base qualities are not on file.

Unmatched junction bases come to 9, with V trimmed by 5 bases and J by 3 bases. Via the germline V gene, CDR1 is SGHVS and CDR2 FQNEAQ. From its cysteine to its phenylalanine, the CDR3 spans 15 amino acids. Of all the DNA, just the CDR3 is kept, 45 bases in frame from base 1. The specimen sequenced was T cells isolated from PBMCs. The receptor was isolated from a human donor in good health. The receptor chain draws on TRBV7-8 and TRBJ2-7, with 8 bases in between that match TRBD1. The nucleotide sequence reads TGTGCCAGCAGCCTGTGGACAGGGTTTGACTACGAGCAGTACTTC. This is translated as CASSLWTGFDYEQYF.